The 5 T cell receptor beta chains listed next were all sequenced from one sample in a study of T cells after yellow fever vaccination. TCRdb reanalysed the 5' RACE reads using MiXCR and keeps one entry per CDR3 protein. The table records 200,000 to 300,000 distinct CDR3 sequences, over 6.5% of them present only once. This specimen was CD4+ T cells sorted from PBMCs, taken on the day of the yellow fever booster vaccination. These receptors were collected from a man aged 30 to 39 who received the YFV17D yellow fever vaccine.

This clonotype was seen a handful of times. The chain links TRBV6-2 or TRBV6-3 to TRBJ2-5, with D perhaps TRBD1 (6 bases). CDR1 is MNHEY and CDR2 is SVGEGT in the germline V gene. V lost 2 bases to trimming and J lost 5 bases, with 12 bases between them. The length of the CDR3 is 14 residues. CDR3 loop: CASSYGTPPETQYF. The CDR3 nucleotides are TGTGCCAGCAGTTACGGGACACCGCCCGAGACCCAGTACTTC.

This clonotype was seen repeatedly, ten times or more. The chain has TRBV7-9 and TRBJ2-7; 9 nucleotides line up with TRBD1. The CDR3 runs to 17 residues. The V segment lost 0 bases and the J segment 3 bases; nucleotides outside the gene matches: 9. Germline V gene data show CDR1 as SEHNR and CDR2 as FQNEAQ (reference sequence). CDR3 region: CASSLAPKGTGFYEQYF. The CDR3 DNA sequence: TGTGCCAGCAGCTTAGCCCCTAAAGGGACAGGGTTCTACGAGCAGTACTTC.

Concerning this clonotype: A much larger clone lies one base from this, so it may be a read error. This chain uses TRBV5-1 with TRBJ2-2, with a tentative D call TRBD1 (6 bases). The CDR3 is 16 residues long. The germline V gene encodes CDR1 SGHRS and CDR2 YFSETQ. The ends were cut back, 6 bases at V and 4 bases at J, with 19 bases in the middle. CDR3: CASTPIRGSATGELFF. The CDR3 nucleotides are TGCGCCAGCACTCCCATAAGGGGGTCGGCCACCGGGGAGCTGTTTTTT.

The chain employs TRBV4-3 and TRBJ1-1, with D uncertain. CDR1 is LGHNA and CDR2 is YSLEER in the germline V gene. V was cut by 0 bases and J by 1 base, with 6 bases left in between. There are 14 residues in the CDR3. CDR3 DNA: TGCGCCAGCAGCCAAGAAAATAAGAACACTGAAGCTTTCTTT. Protein product: CASSQENKNTEAFF.

This sequence joins TRBV7-9 and TRBJ2-1; 7 bases map to TRBD2. There are 17 residues in the CDR3. V was pared by 3 bases and J by 1 base, with 9 bases of the junction left unmatched. Germline CDR1 and CDR2: SEHNR and FQNEAQ (reference sequence). In DNA, the CDR3 is TGTGCCAGCAGCTTCTTGATGCCTAGCGGTTCCTACAATGAGCAGTTCTTC. Translated, it gives CASSFLMPSGSYNEQFF.